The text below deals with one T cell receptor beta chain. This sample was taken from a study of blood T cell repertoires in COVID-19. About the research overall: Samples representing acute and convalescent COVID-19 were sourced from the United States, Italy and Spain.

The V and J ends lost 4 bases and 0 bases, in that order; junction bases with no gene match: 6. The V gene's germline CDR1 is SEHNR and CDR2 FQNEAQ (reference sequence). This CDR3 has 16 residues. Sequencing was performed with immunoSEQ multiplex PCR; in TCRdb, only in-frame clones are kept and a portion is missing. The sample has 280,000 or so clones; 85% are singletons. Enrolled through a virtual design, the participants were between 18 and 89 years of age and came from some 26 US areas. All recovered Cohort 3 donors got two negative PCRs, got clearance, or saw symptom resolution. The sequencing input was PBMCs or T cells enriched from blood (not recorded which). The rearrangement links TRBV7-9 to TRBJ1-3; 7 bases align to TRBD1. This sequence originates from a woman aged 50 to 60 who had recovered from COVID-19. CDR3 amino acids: CASSWKTGSSGNTIYF. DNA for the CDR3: TGTGCCAGCAGCTGGAAGACAGGGAGCTCTGGAAACACCATATATTTT.